These T cell receptor beta chains were read from a single sample in a study of T cells and Merkel cell carcinoma outcomes. Here immunoSEQ multiplex PCR was the method, and the copy in TCRdb shows in-frame clones only, minus some. Among 15,000 or so clones listed, 87% were seen once. The sample taken for sequencing was tumor tissue from Merkel cell carcinoma. These receptors originate from a human donor with Merkel cell carcinoma. Both conserved end residues are part of each CDR3. A D gene is named only where the DNA matches it firmly. The size entry is marked missing in some rows and otherwise reads once, few, many or a size class.

CDR3 DNA: TGCGCCAGCAGCTTGCTTACGACTAGCGGGACGAACAATGAGCAGTTCTTC; CDR3 protein: CASSLLTTSGTNNEQFF; J gene: TRBJ2-1; clone size: few; V gene: TRBV5-1; D gene: TRBD2
CDR3 DNA: TGTGCCACCAGCAGAGATCTCGAGATGTTGGCCAAAAACATTCAGTACTTC; CDR3 protein: CATSRDLEMLAKNIQYF; J gene: TRBJ2-4; clone size: NA; V gene: TRBV15; D gene: NA
CDR3 DNA: TGTGCCAGCAGCCAAGAATTACCGCGGAACACTGAAGCTTTCTTT; CDR3 protein: CASSQELPRNTEAFF; J gene: TRBJ1-1; clone size: NA; V gene: TRBV14; D gene: NA
CDR3 DNA: TGTGCCAGCAGTGACAGGGGGAGACAAGAGACCCAGTACTTC; CDR3 protein: CASSDRGRQETQYF; J gene: TRBJ2-5; clone size: once; V gene: TRBV28; D gene: TRBD1
CDR3 DNA: TGTGCCAGCAGTGACCGCCAGCGGACCTACAATGAGCAGTTCTTC; CDR3 protein: CASSDRQRTYNEQFF; J gene: TRBJ2-1; clone size: large; V gene: TRBV2; D gene: NA
CDR3 DNA: TGTGCCAGCCGGGCCGTCGGGAAGCAGTTCTTC; CDR3 protein: CASRAVGKQFF; J gene: TRBJ2-1; clone size: NA; V gene: TRBV11-2; D gene: NA
CDR3 DNA: TGTGCCTGGACGGGACTCAGTAATGAAAAACTGTTTTTT; CDR3 protein: CAWTGLSNEKLFF; J gene: TRBJ1-4; clone size: NA; V gene: TRBV30; D gene: NA
CDR3 DNA: TGTGCCAGCAGTTTCCAGGCTGGGGGCTACACCTTC; CDR3 protein: CASSFQAGGYTF; J gene: TRBJ1-2; clone size: medium-sized; V gene: TRBV28; D gene: NA
CDR3 DNA: TGTGCCAGCAGTGTTGGGACAGGGGGATACCATGGCTACACCTTC; CDR3 protein: CASSVGTGGYHGYTF; J gene: TRBJ1-2; clone size: NA; V gene: TRBV6-1; D gene: TRBD1
CDR3 DNA: TGCGCCAGCAGCGGAACAGTGTCGGGTGAGCAGTACTTC; CDR3 protein: CASSGTVSGEQYF; J gene: TRBJ2-7; clone size: once; V gene: TRBV5-1; D gene: NA
CDR3 DNA: TGTGCCAGCAGATATGAGGGGGTCGAAACTGAAGCTTTCTTT; CDR3 protein: CASRYEGVETEAFF; J gene: TRBJ1-1; clone size: NA; V gene: TRBV21-1; D gene: NA
CDR3 DNA: TGTGCCAGCAGCCAAGTACTCTTTACAGGCACTGAAGCTTTCTTT; CDR3 protein: CASSQVLFTGTEAFF; J gene: TRBJ1-1; clone size: NA; V gene: TRBV14; D gene: NA
CDR3 DNA: TGTGCCAGCAGCTTAGCGGGGGGGCTAACCAATGAGCAGTTCTTC; CDR3 protein: CASSLAGGLTNEQFF; J gene: TRBJ2-1; clone size: NA; V gene: TRBV7-9; D gene: NA
CDR3 DNA: TGTGCCAGCAGGGGGGGAAACACTGAAGCTTTCTTT; CDR3 protein: CASRGGNTEAFF; J gene: TRBJ1-1; clone size: NA; V gene: TRBV28; D gene: NA
CDR3 DNA: TGTGCCAGCAGCCCCTTTAAGATAGATACGCAGTATTTT; CDR3 protein: CASSPFKIDTQYF; J gene: TRBJ2-3; clone size: NA; V gene: TRBV9; D gene: NA
CDR3 DNA: TGTGCCTGGAGTCCCCTAGGGGCAGGCGTGGCCGGGGAGCTGTTTTTT; CDR3 protein: CAWSPLGAGVAGELFF; J gene: TRBJ2-2; clone size: few; V gene: TRBV30; D gene: NA
CDR3 DNA: TGTGCCAGCAGCCCCCTGACAGAGGTCAATGCCTATGGCTACACCTTC; CDR3 protein: CASSPLTEVNAYGYTF; J gene: TRBJ1-2; clone size: NA; V gene: TRBV9; D gene: NA
CDR3 DNA: TGTGCCAGCAGCCCCTGGGCTGGGACCCACTCTGGGGCCAACGTCCTGACTTTC; CDR3 protein: CASSPWAGTHSGANVLTF; J gene: TRBJ2-6; clone size: once; V gene: TRBV2; D gene: NA
CDR3 DNA: TGTGCCAGCAGCTTAGGGACAGTTAGCAATCAGCCCCAGCATTTT; CDR3 protein: CASSLGTVSNQPQHF; J gene: TRBJ1-5; clone size: NA; V gene: TRBV11-2; D gene: NA
CDR3 DNA: TGTGCCAGCAGCCCTTTTCCCGGACAGGGGTTTAGTGGCTACACCTTC; CDR3 protein: CASSPFPGQGFSGYTF; J gene: TRBJ1-2; clone size: NA; V gene: TRBV5-8; D gene: TRBD1
CDR3 DNA: TGCAGCGCCCCGACAGGGCGAGAGACCCAGTACTTC; CDR3 protein: CSAPTGRETQYF; J gene: TRBJ2-5; clone size: once; V gene: TRBV29-1; D gene: TRBD1
CDR3 DNA: TGTGCTAGCAGCCCCGGCTCTGGGGGGAGCTCCTACAATGAGCAGTTCTTC; CDR3 protein: CASSPGSGGSSYNEQFF; J gene: TRBJ2-1; clone size: NA; V gene: TRBV7-7; D gene: NA
CDR3 DNA: TGCGCCAGCAGCCCCCGGTTTCAGGGTAACGAGCAGTACTTC; CDR3 protein: CASSPRFQGNEQYF; J gene: TRBJ2-7; clone size: NA; V gene: TRBV4-3; D gene: NA